This TCR beta chain stems from a study of blood T cell repertoires in COVID-19. Only in-frame clones appear in the TCRdb table, and some are missing; sequencing was by immunoSEQ multiplex PCR. This table has 210,000 or so clones, over 70% appearing once. The sequence came from a woman in her twenties or thirties who had been exposed to COVID-19. Material: PBMCs or T cells enriched from blood (not recorded which).

The CDR3 loop is CASSLENSQSSYEQYF. Written as DNA, the CDR3 is TGTGCCAGCAGCTTAGAGAACAGTCAGAGCTCCTACGAGCAGTACTTC. The rearrangement uses TRBV7-6 and TRBJ2-7; D gene uncertain. Deletions cut 1 base from V and 0 bases from J, with 13 bases between. This CDR3 is built from 16 residues. Germline V gene lookup returns CDR1 SGHVS and CDR2 FNYEAQ.